A single count supports the clone carrying this T cell receptor (beta chain). The data belong to a study of follicular helper T cells after annual influenza vaccination. Background on the study: Some donors were sampled over the 2013-2014, 2014-2015 and 2015-2016 vaccinations.

Sequencing of TCRB used Survey level resolution. Repertoires were generated with immunoSEQ multiplex PCR, while TCRdb's copy carries only in-frame clones and drops some. The sample lists about 470 clones, roughly 80% occurring once. In germline, CDR1 is SGHRS, CDR2 YFSETQ. The CDR3 consists of 14 residues. V gave up 8 bases and J gave up 2 bases; unmatched junction bases: 5. Noted time point: 2014-2015 season, pre-vaccination. Here the sequenced sample was CXCR5+ CD38+ circulating T follicular helper cells from blood, taken on the day of influenza vaccination. Subset given: circulating Tfh, non-naive CD4+CXCR5+PD-1+ (ICOS+CD38+ or ICOS-CD38-). The V and J genes are TRBV5-1 and TRBJ2-3, with 10 bases identical to TRBD1. The receptor comes from an adult who received the influenza vaccine. The DNA of the CDR3 is TGCGCCAGTCAGGGACAGGGGAACACAGATACGCAGTATTTT. This sequence encodes CASQGQGNTDTQYF.